This TCR beta chain comes out of a study of cytomegalovirus exposure and HLA in healthy donors (dated by TCRdb to 2017 to 2019). In terms of the full investigation: According to an earlier analysis of around 600 of the donors, about 179 million T cells yielded 117 million unique TCR beta sequences and approximately 280 Gb of sequence data. Roughly 300 gigabases of sequencing data and approximately 91 million unique TCR sequences made up an early release that covered some 640 HLA-typed donors. Typing coverage varied by locus: roughly 629-640 donors for A, B, C, DRB1 and DQB1; approximately 500 for DQA1; nearly 610 for DPA1; approximately 450 for DPB1. Because of strong linkage in the cohort, roughly five DR-DQ haplotypes were treated as single units for association and clustering. In a later genetic analysis, genome-wide SNP genotypes for about 65% of the 666 donors were used, and that subset was treated as a discovery cohort. Donor age, sex, ethnicity and CMV serostatus were compiled together with the repertoire data. In the later analysis, no new phenotypic data were used to find candidate immune exposures; instead, reliance was placed on TCR beta sequences and their occurrence across donors. To predict cytomegalovirus infection status, the study brought together high-throughput TCR immunosequencing, statistical association of individual TCRs with disease status, and machine learning. The genetic ancestry cluster associated with self-reported Caucasian donors included over 80% of the roughly 380 genotyped donors. Besides the first cohort of more than 650 subjects, a separate validation cohort made up of 90 to 150 different subjects was used. A later analysis re-analyzed previously published TCR beta repertoires from 550 to 700 donors and added high-resolution HLA genotyping to study TCR occurrence patterns. Class I and class II HLA loci were covered by the typing at four-digit resolution. All discovery cohort repertoires had been generated using a single sequencing platform. To decide whether each TCR beta V gene segment behaved as functional or pseudogenic, an earlier analysis of fewer than 750 of the donors relied on high-throughput TCR beta sequencing. The study aimed to test whether signatures of past pathogen exposure could be identified by cataloging public T cell receptors. Among 300 to 500 genotyped donors of the cohort, an average of roughly 230,000 unique TCR beta nucleotide sequences was sequenced per donor, of which approximately 19% were non-productive. The study profiled the T cell repertoires of more than 500 subjects by immunosequencing and related them to cytomegalovirus serostatus.

The V and J ends are trimmed by 5 bases and 2 bases, leaving 16 bases between them. Counted from cysteine to phenylalanine, this CDR3 has 15 amino acids. Only CDR3 DNA is held: 45 bases, read in frame from base 1. The germline V gene supplies CDR1 SGHDT and CDR2 YYEEEE. The library was generated by the immunoSEQ multiplex PCR assay. The multiplex PCR relied on a mix of 60 forward primers for TCR Vbeta segments and 13 reverse primers for TCR Jbeta segments. Amplification of the CDR3 region of rearranged TCR beta genes was performed with a multiplex PCR assay on genomic DNA. The Illumina HiSeq System was used to sequence the amplified TCR beta libraries as 87-base-pair reads. Under the source paper's analysis protocol: Across the 700 or so repertoires, a later analysis counted around 80 million unique TCR beta chains, 8.5 million to 12 million of which were shared by at least two donors. A nearest-neighbor algorithm error-corrected the raw reads and collapsed the reads into unique sequences, merging closely related sequences to remove PCR and sequencing errors. V, D and J gene segments were assigned by aligning CDR3 sequences to IMGT reference sequences. Each retained sequence needed at least a six-nucleotide match to both a V gene segment and a J gene segment. Rearrangements were called productive when the CDR3 lacked stop codons and stayed in frame with V and J; all others were non-productive. Following IMGT convention, CDR3 was defined as the stretch from the second conserved V-encoded cysteine up to the conserved J-encoded phenylalanine. In an earlier analysis of approximately 590 of the donors, sequences lacking an unambiguous match to a single V gene segment were excluded. An earlier analysis of 587 of the donors called V segments functional above 56.7% productive rearrangements and segregating when the between-donor standard deviation exceeded 5%. A statistical classification framework was built for diagnosing cytomegalovirus status from the catalog of TCR beta chain sequences. A later analysis assigned V and J genes by comparing TCR nucleotide sequences with IMGT/GENE-DB human TR gene sequences. Using the TCRdist pipeline, a later analysis assigned CDR3 sequences along with most-parsimonious VDJ recombination scenarios. In a later analysis, each TCR beta chain was defined by its CDR3 amino acid sequence together with its V-gene family, and reads lacking a unique V-gene family were excluded. A later analysis removed 592 highly shared, low-generation-probability nucleotide sequences to deal with suspected cross-contamination and a sequencing artifact. In a later analysis, a clonal expansion index was calculated for each public chain from normalized within-repertoire ranks of inferred template counts. A later analysis computed generation probabilities with a VDJ recombination model fitted to out-of-frame rearrangements, and checked the results against IGoR. Hypergeometric tests were used in a later analysis to score TCR-TCR, TCR-HLA and TCR-CMV co-occurrence, with a repertoire-size bias correction applied to the TCR pairs. To estimate false discovery rates, a later analysis permuted the HLA or CMV assignments 20 times. In a later analysis, co-occurring TCRs were grouped using DBSCAN, and TCRdist sequence similarity was added for clustering within HLA-allele-positive subsets. Repertoires with fewer than 30,000 or more than 120,000 public chains were left out of co-occurrence clustering, as were a handful of repertoires with anomalous nucleotide sharing. This immuneACCESS table, as held by TCRdb, lists in-frame sequences with V and J called but not all clones. Of the missing ones, under half trace to an unresolved V gene in checked studies; the others have no known cause. D and trimming were read from the DNA, whereas the V and J calls and clone size are those reported in that table. The sample includes fewer than 75,000 clones, with 75% observed a single time. 12% of the sample lies in the top ten.

General study outcomes and caveats: Across donors, most TCR sequences were observed very rarely, whereas some public TCRs were present in many individuals. The sequencing pipeline was judged likely to have produced a cluster of highly shared sequence variants as a technical artifact. According to a later analysis, TCR association rates differed among HLA loci, with DRB1 alleles showing the most associated TCRs and HLA-C alleles showing the fewest. The only immune exposure information available for the cohort was CMV serostatus. A further reported finding was that TCR beta sequences accurately predicted the HLA-A and HLA-B alleles for most subjects in the first cohort. Correlated functional status among segregating V segments might reflect linkage disequilibrium, but an unknown experimental factor could not be ruled out. Presence/absence analyses assumed roughly uniform sequencing depth across donors, an assumption that may not hold. The earlier analysis of a few hundred of the donors excluded some 15 rarely observed V segments, including chromosome 9 orphons, because counts were too low. In a later analysis, some 17,000 TCR beta sequences were associated with specific HLA alleles at a false discovery rate of 0.05. Because some donors lacked HLA typing at each locus, the association tests relied only on the typed subset. Assigning TCR associations to individual alleles was difficult when HLA alleles, especially DR and DQ, strongly co-occurred. In vitro tests confirmed that a few of the cytomegalovirus-associated TCR beta chains recognize cytomegalovirus antigens. In an earlier analysis of around 600 of the donors, most TCR beta V segments were observed in productive rearrangements about 90% or about 30% of the time, broadly matching IMGT annotations. A later analysis found that most CMV-associated TCR beta chains appeared HLA-restricted, with HLA associations seemingly driven largely by CMV exposure. V-gene and J-gene trimming of TCR beta chains was associated with a missense DCLRE1C variant in a later genetic analysis, and the association was replicated in an independent cohort. Several of the top co-occurrence clusters appeared to be linked to parvovirus B19, influenza, CMV and Epstein-Barr virus, according to a later analysis. The cohort was sequenced for TCR beta chains only, and without alpha or paired-chain data the features that could be detected were limited. A total of fewer than 200 TCR beta chains were listed by the study as associated with cytomegalovirus. The authors suggested that the approach could potentially be generalized to other disease states and immunological phenotypes. Because the 87-base-pair reads could not distinguish some IMGT-functional V segments, including TRBV6-2 and TRBV6-3, those segments were excluded. In a later analysis, HLA-associated TCR beta chains were found to be more clonally expanded and to have lower generation probabilities than equally common non-associated chains. The classifier was reported to diagnose cytomegalovirus status with high specificity and sensitivity in both the original and validation cohorts. A later genetic analysis reported fewer N-insertions in productive TCRs among donors in an Asian-associated ancestry cluster than the approximately 670-donor mean.

The cohort was made up of approximately 700 healthy bone marrow donors. Cohort members were all nominally healthy when sampled, although unrecorded immune exposures were likely present. The donor was CMV seronegative and was included in the group of 352 seronegative cohort members. A peripheral blood sample was collected from each donor, and TCR beta sequencing was performed on peripheral blood mononuclear cells. Genomic DNA was extracted from the blood cell samples with the Qiagen DNeasy Blood Extraction Kit. This clone was counted a few times. Its antigen remains undetermined. Per-base quality was not reported, and no clone a single base away is much larger than it.

The V and J genes are TRBV5-6 and TRBJ1-1; the D gene is unclear. The receptor was isolated from a man aged 65-85 years in good health and CMV-seronegative. Sequencing was performed on PBMCs. The CDR3 protein: CASRFTSTVNTEAFF. The DNA is as follows: TGTGCCAGCAGATTCACCTCGACTGTAAACACTGAAGCTTTCTTT.